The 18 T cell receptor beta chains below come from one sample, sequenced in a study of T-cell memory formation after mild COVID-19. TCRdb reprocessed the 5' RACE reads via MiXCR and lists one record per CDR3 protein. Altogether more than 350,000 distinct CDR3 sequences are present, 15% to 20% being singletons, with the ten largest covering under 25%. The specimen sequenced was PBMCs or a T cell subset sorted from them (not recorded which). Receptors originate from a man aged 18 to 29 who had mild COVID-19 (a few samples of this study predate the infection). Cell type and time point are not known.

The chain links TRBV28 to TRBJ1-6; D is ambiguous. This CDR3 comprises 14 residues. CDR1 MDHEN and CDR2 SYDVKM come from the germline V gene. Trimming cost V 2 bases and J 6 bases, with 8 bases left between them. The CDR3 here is CASSLRPANSPLHF. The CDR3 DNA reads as TGTGCCAGCAGTTTAAGACCCGCTAATTCACCCCTCCACTTT.

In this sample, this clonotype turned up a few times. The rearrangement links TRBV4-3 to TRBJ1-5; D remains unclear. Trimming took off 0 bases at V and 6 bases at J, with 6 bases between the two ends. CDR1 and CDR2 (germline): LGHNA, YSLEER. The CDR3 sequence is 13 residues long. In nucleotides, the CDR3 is TGCGCCAGCAGCCAAGATTCTGCTCAGCCCCAGCATTTT. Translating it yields CASSQDSAQPQHF.

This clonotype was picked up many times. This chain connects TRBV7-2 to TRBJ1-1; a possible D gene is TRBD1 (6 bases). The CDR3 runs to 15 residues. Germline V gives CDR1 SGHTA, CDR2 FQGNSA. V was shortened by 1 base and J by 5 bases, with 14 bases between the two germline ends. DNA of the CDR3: TGTGCCAGCAGCTTAGACGGGGGCGGCGGAACTGAAGCTTTCTTT. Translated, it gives CASSLDGGGGTEAFF.

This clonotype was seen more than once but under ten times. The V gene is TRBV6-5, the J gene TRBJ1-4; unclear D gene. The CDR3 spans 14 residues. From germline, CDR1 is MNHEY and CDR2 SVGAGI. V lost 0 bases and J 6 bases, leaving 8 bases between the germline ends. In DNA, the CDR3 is TGTGCCAGCAGTTACTCGAGCGGTGATGAAAAACTGTTTTTT. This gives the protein CASSYSSGDEKLFF.

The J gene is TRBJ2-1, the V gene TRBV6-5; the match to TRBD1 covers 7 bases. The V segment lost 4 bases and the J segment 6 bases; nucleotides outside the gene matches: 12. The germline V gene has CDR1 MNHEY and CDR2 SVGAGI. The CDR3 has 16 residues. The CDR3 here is CASSSSRDSRINEQFF. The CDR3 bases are TGTGCCAGCAGTTCAAGCCGGGACAGCCGAATCAATGAGCAGTTCTTC.

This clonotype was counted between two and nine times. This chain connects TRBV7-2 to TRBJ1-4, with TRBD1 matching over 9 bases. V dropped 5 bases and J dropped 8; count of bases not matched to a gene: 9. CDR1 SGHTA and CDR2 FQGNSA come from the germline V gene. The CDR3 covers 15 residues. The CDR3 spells CASSPQQGAGEKLFF. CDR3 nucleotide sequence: TGTGCCAGCAGCCCCCAACAGGGGGCAGGCGAAAAACTGTTTTTT.

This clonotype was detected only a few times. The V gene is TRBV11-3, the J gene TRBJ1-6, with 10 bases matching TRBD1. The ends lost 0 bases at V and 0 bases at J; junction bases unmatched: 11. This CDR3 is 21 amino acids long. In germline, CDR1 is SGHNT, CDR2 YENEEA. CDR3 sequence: CASSLESGTGVPSSYNSPLHF. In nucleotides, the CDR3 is TGTGCCAGCAGCTTAGAATCCGGGACAGGGGTTCCCAGCTCCTATAATTCACCCCTCCACTTT.

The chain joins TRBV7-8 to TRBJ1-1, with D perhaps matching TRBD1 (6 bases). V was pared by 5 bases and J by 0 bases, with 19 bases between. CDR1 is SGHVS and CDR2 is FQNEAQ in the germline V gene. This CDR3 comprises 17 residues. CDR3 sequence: CASSHPRGADVNTEAFF. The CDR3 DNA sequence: TGTGCCAGCAGCCACCCCCGGGGGGCCGATGTGAACACTGAAGCTTTCTTT.

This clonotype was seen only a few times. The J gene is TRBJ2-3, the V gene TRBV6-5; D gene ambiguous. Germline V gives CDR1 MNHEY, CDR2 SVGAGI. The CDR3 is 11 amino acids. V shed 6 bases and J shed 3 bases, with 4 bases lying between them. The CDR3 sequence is CASRETDTQYF. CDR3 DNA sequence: TGTGCCAGCAGAGAGACAGATACGCAGTATTTT.

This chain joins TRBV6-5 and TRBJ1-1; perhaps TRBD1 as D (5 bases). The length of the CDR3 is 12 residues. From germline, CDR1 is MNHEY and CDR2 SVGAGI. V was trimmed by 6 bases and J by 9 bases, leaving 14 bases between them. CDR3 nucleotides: TGTGCCAGCAGCTCAGGCGGGGGTCAAGCTTTCTTT. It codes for CASSSGGGQAFF.

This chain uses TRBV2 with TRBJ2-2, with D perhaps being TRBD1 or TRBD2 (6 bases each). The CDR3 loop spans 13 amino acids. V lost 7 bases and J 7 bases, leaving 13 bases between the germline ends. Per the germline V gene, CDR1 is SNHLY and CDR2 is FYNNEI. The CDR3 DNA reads TGTGCCAGCATTCCGGGGGCGGACGGGGAGCTGTTTTTT. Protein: CASIPGADGELFF.

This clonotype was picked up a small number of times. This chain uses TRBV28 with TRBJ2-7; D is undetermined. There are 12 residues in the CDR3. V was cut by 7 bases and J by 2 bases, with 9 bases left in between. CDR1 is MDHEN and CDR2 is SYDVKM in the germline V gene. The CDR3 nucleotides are TGTGCCAGCACCTCCCCCACCTACGAGCAGTACGTC. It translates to CASTSPTYEQYV.

Here the CDR3 DNA reads TGTGCCAGCAGCTTATTAAGGGACCCCAATGAAAAACTGTTTTTT. This gives the protein CASSLLRDPNEKLFF. V gene TRBV7-8 combines with J gene TRBJ1-4, with D possibly matching TRBD1 (5 bases). V dropped 2 bases and J dropped 5 bases, with 12 bases sitting between them. CDR1 and CDR2 (germline): SGHVS, FQNEAQ. There are 15 residues in the CDR3.

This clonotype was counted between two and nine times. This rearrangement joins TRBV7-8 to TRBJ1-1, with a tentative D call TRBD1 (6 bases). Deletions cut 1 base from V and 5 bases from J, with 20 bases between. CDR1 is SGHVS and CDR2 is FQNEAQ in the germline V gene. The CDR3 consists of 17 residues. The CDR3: CASSLGIVRGRATEAFF. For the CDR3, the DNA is TGTGCCAGCAGCTTAGGCATTGTCAGGGGAAGGGCTACTGAAGCTTTCTTT.

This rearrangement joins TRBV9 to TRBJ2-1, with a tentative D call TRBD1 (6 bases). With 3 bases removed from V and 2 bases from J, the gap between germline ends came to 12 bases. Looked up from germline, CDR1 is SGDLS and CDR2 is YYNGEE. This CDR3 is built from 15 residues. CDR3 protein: CASSAQGNPYNEQFF. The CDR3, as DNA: TGTGCCAGCAGCGCCCAGGGGAACCCCTACAATGAGCAGTTCTTC.

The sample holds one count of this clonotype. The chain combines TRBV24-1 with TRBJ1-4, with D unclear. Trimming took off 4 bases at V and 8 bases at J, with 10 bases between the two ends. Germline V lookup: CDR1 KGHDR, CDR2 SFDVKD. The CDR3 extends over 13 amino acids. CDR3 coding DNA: TGTGCCACCAGTGAGCGGGTCGGGGAAAAACTGTTTTTT. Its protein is CATSERVGEKLFF.

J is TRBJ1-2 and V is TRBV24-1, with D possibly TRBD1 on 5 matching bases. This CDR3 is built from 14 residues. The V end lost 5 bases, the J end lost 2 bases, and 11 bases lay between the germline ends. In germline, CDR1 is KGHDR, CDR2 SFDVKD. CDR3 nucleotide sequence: TGTGCCACCAGTGCCGCGGGACGGAACTATGGCTACACCTTC. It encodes CATSAAGRNYGYTF.

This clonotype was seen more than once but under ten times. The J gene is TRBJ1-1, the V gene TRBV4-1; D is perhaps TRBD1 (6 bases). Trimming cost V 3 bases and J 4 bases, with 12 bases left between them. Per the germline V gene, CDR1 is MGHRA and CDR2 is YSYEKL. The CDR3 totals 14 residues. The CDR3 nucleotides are TGCGCCAGCAGCCAGATAGGGACACCCACTGAAGCTTTCTTT. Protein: CASSQIGTPTEAFF.